The 29 T cell receptor beta chains below were found in one sample sequenced in a study of early T cells in non-severe SARS-CoV-2 infection. In TCRdb, the 5' RACE reads were re-called with MiXCR into one record per CDR3 protein. This sample has roughly 53,000 distinct CDR3 sequences; 10% occur once, and the top ten carry 4.5% to 5.5%. Sequenced sample: whole blood. These receptors came from an adult who was a healthcare worker with PCR-confirmed SARS-CoV-2 infection or an uninfected control (not recorded which).

This sequence joins TRBV1 and TRBJ1-3. TRBV1 is classified as a pseudogene. The CDR3 length is 10 residues. CDR3 bases: TGCACCAGCACCCGTTGGCCCATATATTTT. It codes for CTSTRWPIYF.

This clonotype has more than one count but fewer than ten. The chain is built from TRBV5-1 and TRBJ2-3; D unresolved. The CDR3 sequence is 15 residues long. Trimming took 3 bases from V and 0 from J, leaving 11 bases between them. The germline V gene has CDR1 SGHRS and CDR2 YFSETQ. The CDR3 nucleotides read TGCGCCAGCAGCTCGGACGGAACTAGCACAGATACGCAGTATTTT. This sequence encodes CASSSDGTSTDTQYF.

This chain connects TRBV7-2 to TRBJ1-1; TRBD1 is a possible D gene (5 bases). V was pared by 5 bases and J by 4 bases, with 14 bases between. The germline gives CDR1 SGHTA, CDR2 FQGNSA. The CDR3 has 14 amino acids. The CDR3 nucleotides read TGTGCCAGCAGCCCCCACCAGGGTGGCACTGAAGCTTTCTTT. It codes for CASSPHQGGTEAFF.

This clonotype has only a few counts. V is TRBV5-5 and J is TRBJ2-1; 11 nucleotides match TRBD2. Per germline, CDR1 SGHKS and CDR2 YYEKEE (reference sequence). J lost 6 bases, V lost 3 bases, and 5 bases had no gene match. The length of the CDR3 is 15 residues. The CDR3 bases are TGTGCCAGCAGCTCGCTTAGCGGGGGGGCCAATGAGCAGTTCTTC. Protein: CASSSLSGGANEQFF.

This clonotype was seen at least ten times. This chain joins TRBV12-5 and TRBJ1-1; possibly TRBD1 for D (5 bases). Germline CDR1 LGHNT, CDR2 FRNRAP. V lost 2 bases, J lost 5 bases, and 9 bases lay in between. The CDR3 is made up of 13 amino acids. The DNA for the CDR3 is TGTGCTAGTGGTTTGCGTGGGGGTACTGAAGCTTTCTTT. Translating gives CASGLRGGTEAFF.

This clonotype has at least ten counts. The chain joins TRBV7-8 to TRBJ1-5; D not certain. The V end lost 5 bases, the J end lost 7 bases, and 18 bases lay between the germline ends. CDR1 and CDR2 from the germline V gene are SGHVS and FQNEAQ. The CDR3 runs to 15 residues. CDR3 nucleotide sequence: TGTGCCAGCAGCAAAAAAACACAATTCCACCAGCCCCAGCATTTT. As protein: CASSKKTQFHQPQHF.

This clonotype occurred a few times. J is TRBJ1-2 and V is TRBV7-9; no definite D call. This CDR3 comprises 12 residues. V shed 2 bases and J shed 9 bases, with 10 bases lying between them. Per germline, CDR1 SEHNR and CDR2 FQNEAQ (reference sequence). CDR3 nucleotides: TGTGCCAGCAGCTTACTTGGGGAACGCTACACCTTC. Its translation: CASSLLGERYTF.

This clonotype has only a few counts. V and J are TRBV6-2 or TRBV6-3 and TRBJ2-1; TRBD2 aligns across 9 bases. Losses at the gene ends were 5 bases for V and 7 bases for J; bases not matched to a gene: 15. The CDR3 runs 17 residues. Germline loops: CDR1 MNHEY, CDR2 SVGEGT. The CDR3 loop is CASSPPPGAGGGNEQFF. The CDR3 bases are TGTGCCAGCAGTCCACCACCGGGAGCGGGGGGAGGGAATGAGCAGTTCTTC.

About this clonotype: A much more abundant neighbour one base away suggests this may be a read error. This rearrangement joins TRBV2 to TRBJ2-7, with D unresolved. CDR3 length: 14 residues. Per the germline V gene, CDR1 is SNHLY and CDR2 is FYNNEI. The CDR3 is CASSDDALSYELYF. DNA for the CDR3: TGTGCCAGCAGTGACGACGCCTTATCCTACGAGCTGTACTTC.

The V call is TRBV7-2, the J call TRBJ1-5, with D maybe TRBD1 (5 bases). CDR1 and CDR2 (germline): SGHTA, FQGNSA. The V and J ends lost 4 bases and 0 bases respectively, with 13 bases between them. The CDR3 is made up of 16 amino acids. CDR3 bases: TGTGCCAGCAGCTCGATCGGGGCCTATAGCAATCAGCCCCAGCATTTT. Its translation: CASSSIGAYSNQPQHF.

This clonotype was recorded a few times. V is TRBV6-2 or TRBV6-3 and J is TRBJ2-1; 9 nucleotides agree with TRBD1. Looked up from germline, CDR1 is MNHEY and CDR2 is SVGEGT. The CDR3 length is 16 residues. With 5 bases clipped from V and 6 bases from J, the junction kept 11 bases outside the gene matches. CDR3 in amino acids: CASSLNRGQQGNEQFF. The CDR3 bases are TGTGCCAGCAGTCTCAACAGGGGGCAGCAGGGCAATGAGCAGTTCTTC.

The chain couples TRBV6-5 to TRBJ2-2, with 9 bases fitting TRBD1. Germline CDR1 and CDR2: MNHEY and SVGAGI. V shed 9 bases, J shed 4 bases, and the junction held 9 bases outside the gene matches. There are 15 residues in the CDR3. The CDR3 sequence: CASKPGQGSTGELFF. In DNA form, the CDR3 reads TGTGCCAGTAAACCGGGACAGGGTTCCACCGGGGAGCTGTTTTTT.

The CDR3 loop reads CSAGLRKNIQYF. CDR3 coding DNA: TGCAGTGCTGGACTACGGAAAAACATTCAGTACTTC. The gene calls are TRBV20-1 and TRBJ2-4; possible D gene TRBD2, 6 bases. This CDR3 comprises 12 residues. Germline assignment: CDR1 DFQATT and CDR2 SNEGSKA (reference sequence). Trimming took off 5 bases at V and 4 bases at J, with 9 bases between the two ends.

This clonotype was recorded a few times. V is TRBV29-1 and J is TRBJ2-7; 8 bases are a match to TRBD2. Losses at the gene ends were 6 bases for V and 0 bases for J; bases not matched to a gene: 4. Germline-derived CDR1 and CDR2 are SQVTM and ANQGSEA. This CDR3 has 13 amino acids. CDR3 nucleotides: TGCAGCGTCGTACTAGCGGCCTCCTACGAGCAGTACTTC. Amino acid sequence: CSVVLAASYEQYF.

Ten or more counts support this clonotype. This sequence joins TRBV6-2 or TRBV6-3 and TRBJ1-1, with D possibly TRBD1 on 6 matching bases. The V gene lost 6 bases and the J gene lost 3 bases, with 14 bases spanning the gap. The CDR3 extends over 14 amino acids. The germline gives CDR1 MNHEY, CDR2 SVGEGT. The CDR3 region has the DNA TGTGCCAGCAGGCCAGGGGCTTACGACACTGAAGCTTTCTTT. As protein: CASRPGAYDTEAFF.

CDR3 in amino acids: CASSRHSTARDFSGANVLTF. The CDR3 DNA sequence: TGTGCCAGCAGCCGCCATTCGACAGCCCGAGATTTTTCTGGGGCCAACGTCCTGACTTTC. V is TRBV7-6 and J is TRBJ2-6; D is perhaps TRBD1 (5 bases). Trimming shortened V by 5 bases and J by 1 base, and 24 bases separated the two germline ends. The CDR3 covers 20 residues. CDR1 is SGHVS, CDR2 FNYEAQ, per germline.

The chain employs TRBV2 and TRBJ2-1, with a weak D call TRBD1 (5 bases). V was cut by 9 bases and J by 6 bases, with 18 bases left in between. The CDR3 is 14 residues long. Germline V CDR1 and CDR2: SNHLY, FYNNEI. The CDR3 coding sequence is TGTGCCAGTAGGGGAAGGGCAGGTGTCAATGAGCAGTTCTTC. This sequence encodes CASRGRAGVNEQFF.

The rearrangement links TRBV5-4 to TRBJ2-2; 8 positions agree with TRBD2. CDR3 length equals 14 residues. Germline V lookup: CDR1 SGHNT, CDR2 YYREEE (reference sequence). V lost 4 bases, J lost 7 bases, and 6 bases stayed unmatched. The CDR3 sequence: CASSQTSAVGELFF. The CDR3 nucleotides read TGTGCCAGCAGCCAGACTAGCGCTGTCGGGGAGCTGTTTTTT.

The chain employs TRBV30 and TRBJ2-1; a possible D gene is TRBD2 (5 bases). The CDR3 is made up of 11 amino acids. V was shortened by 4 bases and J by 8 bases, with 9 bases between the two germline ends. CDR1 and CDR2 from the germline V gene are GTSNPN and SVGIG (reference sequence). In DNA form, the CDR3 reads TGTGCCTGGACGAGGCGGGATGAGCAGTTCTTC. Translation: CAWTRRDEQFF.

In its sample, this clonotype was seen a few times. The chain uses TRBV20-1 and TRBJ2-3; D remains unclear. CDR1 is DFQATT and CDR2 is SNEGSKA in the germline V gene (reference sequence). Trimming took 6 bases from V and 2 from J, leaving 6 bases between them. The CDR3 has 11 amino acids. The CDR3 reads CSAGYTDTQYF. The DNA for the CDR3 is TGCAGTGCCGGGTACACAGATACGCAGTATTTT.

This clonotype was counted many times. The chain carries TRBV12-5 and TRBJ2-7; TRBD2 aligns across 8 bases. Germline-derived CDR1 and CDR2 are LGHNT and FRNRAP. V shed 3 bases, J shed 4 bases, and the junction held 5 bases outside the gene matches. The CDR3 covers 14 residues. CDR3: CASGFGLAVYEQYF. The CDR3 DNA follows: TGTGCTAGTGGTTTCGGACTAGCCGTATACGAGCAGTACTTC. The full variable domain, rest sourced from reference TRBV12-5 and TRBJ2-7, is DARVTQTPRHKVTEMGQEVTMRCQPILGHNTVFWYRQTMMQGLELLAYFRNRAPLDDSGMPKDRFSAEMPDATLATLKIQPSEPRDSAVYFCASGFGLAVYEQYFGPGTRLTVT.

The chain joins TRBV29-1 to TRBJ2-7; D gene unclear. The length of the CDR3 is 13 residues. The V end lost 0 bases, the J end lost 9 bases, and 15 bases lay between the germline ends. Per the germline V gene, CDR1 is SQVTM and CDR2 is ANQGSEA. The CDR3 here is CSVEDLNRDGQYF. The CDR3, as DNA: TGCAGCGTTGAAGATCTTAACCGAGATGGGCAGTACTTC.

This clonotype was recorded many times. The V and J genes are TRBV20-1 and TRBJ2-1; 7 bases line up with TRBD2. The germline gives CDR1 DFQATT, CDR2 SNEGSKA (reference sequence). Trimming at V came to 4 bases and at J to 7 bases, leaving 13 bases not matched to a gene. The length of the CDR3 is 15 residues. The CDR3 loop is CSAISGPSPRNEQFF. CDR3 sequence (DNA): TGCAGTGCTATTAGCGGGCCCTCTCCTCGGAATGAGCAGTTCTTC.

V and J are TRBV12-3 or TRBV12-4 and TRBJ2-1; 9 bases agree with TRBD2. V gave up 2 bases and J gave up 4 bases; unmatched junction bases: 3. This CDR3 has 15 residues. The CDR3 reads CASSLTSGSYNEQFF. CDR3 DNA sequence: TGTGCCAGCAGTTTAACTAGCGGGTCTTACAATGAGCAGTTCTTC.

The chain combines TRBV30 with TRBJ1-3; no reliable D call. The CDR3 runs 15 residues. Per the germline V gene, CDR1 is GTSNPN and CDR2 is SVGIG (reference sequence). V was cut by 4 bases and J by 0 bases, with 13 bases left in between. CDR3 residues: CAWKKVRISGNTIYF. As DNA, the CDR3 is TGTGCCTGGAAGAAGGTCCGAATCTCTGGAAACACCATATATTTT.

The chain employs TRBV5-1 and TRBJ2-4; 7 bases align to TRBD1. CDR1 SGHRS and CDR2 YFSETQ come from the germline V gene. The J segment lost 1 base and the V segment lost 5 bases, leaving 12 bases of the junction unmatched. The CDR3 sequence is 17 residues long. CDR3 region: CASRWTGSPDAKNIQYF. The DNA of the CDR3 is TGCGCCAGCAGATGGACAGGTTCGCCCGATGCCAAAAACATTCAGTACTTC.

This clonotype was picked up many times. The chain carries TRBV18 and TRBJ2-6; a weak D match, TRBD1 (5 bases). Trimming stripped 9 bases from V and 2 bases from J, with 20 bases between. The CDR3 is 17 residues long. CDR1 and CDR2 from the germline V gene are KGHSH and LQKENI. The CDR3 region is CASARQGGLAGANVLTF. The CDR3 DNA reads as TGTGCCAGTGCTAGGCAGGGTGGTCTCGCTGGGGCCAACGTCCTGACTTTC.

Many counts were recorded for this clonotype. The genes are TRBV12-3 or TRBV12-4 and TRBJ1-2, with D possibly being TRBD1 (6 bases). The V end lost 7 bases, the J end lost 5 bases, and 17 bases lay between the germline ends. The CDR3 is 14 amino acids. CDR3 sequence (DNA): TGTGCCAGCACTTCGGACAGAGGGGTTTATGGCTACACCTTC. This translates into CASTSDRGVYGYTF.

This clonotype was seen only a few times. J is TRBJ1-2 and V is TRBV12-3 or TRBV12-4; D remains unclear. The V and J ends lost 2 bases and 0 bases respectively, with 7 bases between them. This CDR3 has 14 amino acids. CDR3 coding DNA: TGTGCCAGCAGTTTAATCCGGGCTAACTATGGCTACACCTTC. Its translation: CASSLIRANYGYTF.